The present entry profiles one T cell receptor (beta chain) with its context. The antigen is undetermined. The data were produced by immunoSEQ multiplex PCR, yet TCRdb's version contains in-frame clones alone and is incomplete. This table holds tens of thousands of clones, under 95% found once. Looked up from germline, CDR1 is SGHNT and CDR2 is YYREEE (reference sequence). With 0 bases removed from V and 5 bases from J, the gap between germline ends came to 2 bases. The length of the CDR3 is 11 residues. These data originate in a study of OX40 agonist ivuxolimab in advanced cancers. Study-wide points: Doses of 0.1 to 3.0 mg/kg were accompanied by clonal expansion of CD4+ and CD8+ blood T cells by week 6.

Sample: CD4+ or CD8+ T cells sorted from blood, taken in a trial of the OX40 agonist ivuxolimab. The sequence derives from an adult with an advanced solid tumor such as melanoma, head and neck, liver or kidney cancer. This chain joins TRBV5-4 and TRBJ1-1; D gene uncertain. CDR3 DNA sequence: TGTGCCAGCAGCTTGGGAACTGAAGCTTTCTTT. It yields the protein CASSLGTEAFF.